The rows below give T cell receptor beta chains drawn from one sample of a study of blood T cell repertoires in COVID-19. Measured with immunoSEQ multiplex PCR; TCRdb has only the in-frame clones, and not every one. The data show about 200,000 clones, with 85% seen just once and approximately 18% held by the top ten. What was sequenced was PBMCs or T cells enriched from blood (not recorded which). The receptors shown here come from a man aged 40-50 years who had recovered from COVID-19. Both conserved end residues are part of each CDR3. Fields, in order: D gene, clone size, V gene, J gene, CDR3 protein, CDR3 DNA. A D gene is named only where the DNA matches it firmly. Size is omitted from some rows. Given values are once, few, many or a class for expanded clones.

-	-	TRBV23-1	TRBJ1-5	CASSRGGRYDRSNQPQHF	TGCGCCAGCAGTCGGGGAGGGAGGTACGATCGAAGCAATCAGCCCCAGCATTTT
-	-	TRBV4-3	TRBJ1-1	CASSHPAAGSTEAFF	TGCGCCAGCAGCCACCCTGCGGCTGGGAGCACTGAAGCTTTCTTT
TRBD2	-	TRBV6-6	TRBJ2-7	CASSTILAGVPYEQYF	TGTGCCAGCAGTACGATACTAGCGGGAGTTCCCTACGAGCAGTACTTC
-	-	TRBV9	TRBJ2-1	CASSVLRTSSYNEQFF	TGTGCCAGCAGCGTATTGCGTACGAGCTCCTACAATGAGCAGTTCTTC
-	few	TRBV5-1	TRBJ1-2	CASSLGSGVYGYTF	TGCGCCAGCAGCTTGGGTTCGGGAGTCTATGGCTACACCTTC
-	-	TRBV5-3	TRBJ2-7	CARSLVASVKYEQYF	TGTGCCAGAAGCTTGGTAGCTAGCGTAAAGTACGAGCAGTACTTC
-	-	TRBV19	TRBJ2-6	CASSISFYGGGANVLTF	TGTGCCAGTAGTATAAGTTTTTACGGGGGTGGGGCCAACGTCCTGACTTTC
-	-	TRBV18	TRBJ2-1	CASSPPQHLGVRNEQFF	TGTGCCAGCTCACCACCGCAACACCTAGGCGTTAGGAATGAGCAGTTCTTC
TRBD1	-	TRBV7-9	TRBJ2-7	CASSLGEQGKRNEQYF	TGTGCCAGCAGCTTAGGGGAACAGGGGAAGCGGAACGAGCAGTACTTC
-	-	TRBV30	TRBJ2-7	CAWSVPVSYEQYF	TGTGCCTGGAGTGTCCCGGTTTCCTACGAGCAGTACTTC
-	once	TRBV12-3/TRBV12-4	TRBJ2-3	CASGGTTDTQYF	TGTGCCAGCGGAGGGACCACAGATACGCAGTATTTT
TRBD2	-	TRBV11-2	TRBJ2-1	CATRWEGNNEQFF	TGTGCCACTCGGTGGGAGGGGAACAATGAGCAGTTCTTC
TRBD1	-	TRBV5-4	TRBJ2-2	CASSLDRGQGDTGELFF	TGTGCCAGCAGCTTGGATCGGGGACAGGGTGACACCGGGGAGCTGTTTTTT
-	-	TRBV30	TRBJ1-1	CAWSVQDTEAFF	TGTGCCTGGAGTGTACAGGACACTGAAGCTTTCTTT
-	many	TRBV28	TRBJ2-1	CASSLGRAAEFF	TGTGCCAGCAGTTTAGGGCGGGCCGCGGAGTTCTTC
TRBD2	-	TRBV9	TRBJ2-1	CASSSLGGWNEQFF	TGTGCCAGCAGTTCCCTGGGGGGGTGGAATGAGCAGTTCTTC
-	-	TRBV7-2	TRBJ2-1	CASSFISSYNEQFF	TGTGCCAGCAGCTTTATATCCTCTTACAATGAGCAGTTCTTC
-	-	TRBV19	TRBJ1-1	CASSIAGKWTEAFF	TGTGCCAGTAGTATCGCGGGTAAATGGACTGAAGCTTTCTTT
TRBD2	-	TRBV10-3	TRBJ2-7	CAIRGTSGRAYEQYF	TGTGCCATCAGGGGGACTAGCGGGAGGGCTTACGAGCAGTACTTC
-	-	TRBV5-1	TRBJ2-2	CASSQTGTPNTGELFF	TGCGCCAGCAGTCAAACCGGGACACCGAACACCGGGGAGCTGTTTTTT
-	-	TRBV18	TRBJ2-1	CASQGLGNYNEQFF	TGTGCCAGCCAGGGACTCGGGAACTACAATGAGCAGTTCTTC
TRBD1	-	TRBV7-2	TRBJ2-1	CASRPGTVYNEQFF	TGTGCCAGCAGACCGGGGACAGTGTACAATGAGCAGTTCTTC
-	once	TRBV4-2	TRBJ2-1	CASSTIRDNEQFF	TGTGCCAGCAGCACGATACGCGACAATGAGCAGTTCTTC
-	-	TRBV4-1	TRBJ2-1	CASSQGPTDPNEQFF	TGCGCCAGCAGCCAAGGGCCGACAGACCCTAATGAGCAGTTCTTC
TRBD1	-	TRBV9	TRBJ2-7	CASSAGTGNYEQYF	TGTGCCAGCAGCGCCGGGACAGGGAACTACGAGCAGTACTTC
-	-	TRBV9	TRBJ1-5	CASSAGTNHQPQHF	TGTGCCAGCAGCGCCGGGACAAACCATCAGCCCCAGCATTTT
-	-	TRBV28	TRBJ1-3	CASSSGDHGGNTIYF	TGTGCCAGCAGTTCAGGGGACCACGGTGGAAACACCATATATTTT
TRBD2	-	TRBV7-2	TRBJ2-3	CASSLELGRADTQYF	TGTGCCAGCAGCTTAGAACTCGGGAGGGCAGATACGCAGTATTTT
-	-	TRBV28	TRBJ2-5	CASSLPGVGSAQYF	TGTGCCAGCAGCCTCCCCGGGGTGGGGTCGGCCCAGTACTTC
TRBD2	-	TRBV13	TRBJ2-7	CASSLESPAGGIYEQYF	TGTGCCAGCAGCTTAGAGAGTCCAGCGGGAGGAATCTACGAGCAGTACTTC
-	-	TRBV27	TRBJ1-2	CASSLYLTGSGYTF	TGTGCCAGCAGTTTATACTTAACGGGGTCGGGCTACACCTTC
-	-	TRBV4-1	TRBJ1-2	CASSSTDYGYTF	TGCGCCAGCAGCAGTACTGACTATGGCTACACCTTC
TRBD2	-	TRBV28	TRBJ2-2	CASSPGGGTNTGELFF	TGTGCCAGCAGTCCCGGGGGGGGGACGAACACCGGGGAGCTGTTTTTT
TRBD2	-	TRBV4-2	TRBJ2-7	CASSQVISSGRGSYEQYF	TGTGCCAGCAGCCAAGTGATTTCTAGCGGGAGGGGATCCTACGAGCAGTACTTC
TRBD1	-	TRBV18	TRBJ1-2	CASSPNRGSNYGYTF	TGTGCCAGCTCACCTAACAGGGGGTCTAATTATGGCTACACCTTC
-	-	TRBV30	TRBJ2-2	CAWSPDFLEDTGELFF	TGTGCCTGGAGTCCCGACTTCCTGGAGGACACCGGGGAGCTGTTTTTT
TRBD2	-	TRBV7-2	TRBJ2-7	CASSTGLAGYEQYF	TGTGCCAGCAGCACGGGACTAGCGGGCTACGAGCAGTACTTC
TRBD2	-	TRBV6-5	TRBJ2-7	CASSSFTRTSYEQYF	TGTGCCAGCAGTTCCTTCACTCGGACTAGCTACGAGCAGTACTTC
TRBD1	-	TRBV29-1	TRBJ1-5	CSVEIDREDQPQHF	TGCAGCGTTGAAATTGACAGGGAAGACCAGCCCCAGCATTTT
-	-	TRBV12-3/TRBV12-4	TRBJ1-2	CASSLLGGYTF	TGTGCCAGCAGTTTACTCGGGGGCTACACCTTC
-	-	TRBV19	TRBJ1-1	CASKPPGGPNTEAFF	TGTGCCAGTAAGCCTCCGGGGGGCCCGAACACTGAAGCTTTCTTT
-	once	TRBV6-5	TRBJ2-1	CASRRVDNEQFF	TGTGCCAGCAGGAGGGTGGATAATGAGCAGTTCTTC
TRBD1	-	TRBV9	TRBJ2-5	CASSPFPRGETQYF	TGTGCCAGCAGTCCTTTCCCCAGGGGGGAGACCCAGTACTTC
TRBD2	-	TRBV5-1	TRBJ2-1	CASSLAGGRENEQFF	TGCGCCAGCAGCTTAGCGGGAGGGCGGGAGAATGAGCAGTTCTTC
TRBD1	-	TRBV28	TRBJ2-5	CASSAGTGGQETQYF	TGTGCCAGCAGTGCCGGGACAGGTGGCCAAGAGACCCAGTACTTC
-	-	TRBV13	TRBJ2-7	CASSLVGRSYEQYF	TGTGCCAGCAGCTTAGTTGGCAGGTCCTACGAGCAGTACTTC
TRBD2	-	TRBV18	TRBJ2-5	CASSPGLAVQETQYF	TGTGCCAGCTCACCCGGACTAGCGGTACAAGAGACCCAGTACTTC
-	-	TRBV15	TRBJ1-1	CATSGAVRQRGTEAFF	TGTGCCACCAGCGGTGCTGTTCGGCAGAGAGGAACTGAAGCTTTCTTT
TRBD1	-	TRBV3-1/TRBV3-2	TRBJ1-2	CASSPWTGSSGYTF	TGTGCCAGCAGCCCTTGGACAGGGTCGAGTGGCTACACCTTC